The 9 T cell receptor beta chains given below trace back to one sample, sequenced in a study of T cell responses to AZD1222 COVID-19 vaccine. Assay used: immunoSEQ multiplex PCR; TCRdb lists only in-frame clones, some missing. The sample has around 190,000 clones; around 94% are singletons. The specimen comprised peripheral blood, sampled 28 days after the second AZD1222 dose. The receptors originated from an adult who received the AZD1222 COVID-19 vaccine.

V and J are TRBV19 and TRBJ1-1; 8 bases are shared with TRBD1. CDR1 LNHDA and CDR2 SQIVND come from the germline V gene (reference sequence). This CDR3 comprises 17 residues. J was trimmed by 5 bases and V by 6 bases; bases with no gene match: 17. This chain's CDR3 is CASRIRQGNTNKTEAFF. DNA of the CDR3: TGTGCCAGTAGGATAAGACAGGGGAACACCAATAAAACTGAAGCTTTCTTT.

CDR3: CASSFLAGVSEQFF. The CDR3, as DNA: TGTGCCAGCAGCTTCCTAGCGGGAGTTAGTGAGCAGTTCTTC. The chain combines TRBV11-2 with TRBJ2-1, with 10 bases lining up with TRBD2. The CDR3 length is 14 residues. Trimming at V came to 3 bases and at J to 9 bases, leaving 5 bases not matched to a gene. The germline CDR1 and CDR2 sequences are SGHAT and FQNNGV.

V gene TRBV23-1 combines with J gene TRBJ2-2; D ambiguous. TRBV23-1 is flagged as an ORF with uncertain function. V was cut by 3 bases and J by 2 bases, with 4 bases left in between. The CDR3 covers 13 residues. In DNA form, the CDR3 reads TGCGCCAGCAGTCACCAAAACACCGGGGAGCTGTTTTTT. Translating it yields CASSHQNTGELFF.

The V and J genes are TRBV24-1 and TRBJ1-5; D ambiguous. V dropped 12 bases and J dropped 5 bases, with 16 bases sitting between them. Looked up from germline, CDR1 is KGHDR and CDR2 is SFDVKD. The CDR3 consists of 13 residues. The CDR3, as DNA: TGTGCCGTAAGTCAACGGGGAGATCAGCCCCAGCATTTT. Amino acid sequence: CAVSQRGDQPQHF.

The chain is built from TRBV5-1 and TRBJ2-7; D is uncertain. CDR3 length equals 12 residues. Trimming stripped 4 bases from V and 2 bases from J, with 7 bases between. CDR1 is SGHRS, CDR2 YFSETQ, per germline. CDR3 in DNA: TGCGCCAGCAGCCATAACGCCTACGAGCAGTACTTC. Its translation: CASSHNAYEQYF. The whole variable domain, filled in from reference TRBV5-1 and TRBJ2-7, reads KAGVTQTPRYLIKTRGQQVTLSCSPISGHRSVSWYQQTPGQGLQFLFEYFSETQRNKGNFPGRFSGRQFSNSRSEMNVSTLELGDSALYLCASSHNAYEQYFGPGTRLTVT.

The chain recombines TRBV5-1 with TRBJ1-1; D gene unclear. Germline V gives CDR1 SGHRS, CDR2 YFSETQ. Deletions cut 0 bases from V and 3 bases from J, with 6 bases between. This CDR3 has 13 amino acids. CDR3 in DNA: TGCGCCAGCAGCTTGGCCTGGGACACTGAAGCTTTCTTT. Translated: CASSLAWDTEAFF.

The J gene is TRBJ2-1, the V gene TRBV19; unclear D gene. Trimming took 3 bases from V and 5 from J, leaving 14 bases between them. The CDR3 loop spans 15 amino acids. CDR1 is LNHDA and CDR2 is SQIVND in the germline V gene (reference sequence). CDR3 sequence: CASSISVAGHNEQFF. The CDR3 DNA sequence: TGTGCCAGTAGTATTAGTGTGGCTGGGCACAATGAGCAGTTCTTC. The variable domain in full, completed from reference TRBV19 and TRBJ2-1, reads DGGITQSPKYLFRKEGQNVTLSCEQNLNHDAMYWYRQDPGQGLRLIYYSQIVNDFQKGDIAEGYSVSREKKESFPLTVTSAQKNPTAFYLCASSISVAGHNEQFFGPGTRLTVL.

V and J are TRBV9 and TRBJ2-2; 14 nucleotides line up with TRBD2. V dropped 4 bases and J dropped 1; count of bases not matched to a gene: 6. Germline CDR1 is SGDLS and CDR2 is YYNGEE. CDR3 length: 18 residues. The CDR3 sequence: CASSPRTSGRWNTGELFF. Here the CDR3 DNA reads TGTGCCAGCAGCCCCAGGACTAGCGGGAGGTGGAACACCGGGGAGCTGTTTTTT.

The rearrangement links TRBV27 to TRBJ2-1; TRBD2 matches 11 bases. Germline V gene sequence: CDR1 MNHEY, CDR2 SMNVEV (reference sequence). The CDR3 sequence is 14 residues long. Trimming cost V 5 bases and J 7 bases; bases outside gene matches: 4. CDR3 loop: CASSPRTSGNEQFF. CDR3 in DNA: TGTGCCAGCAGTCCTAGGACTAGCGGGAATGAGCAGTTCTTC.